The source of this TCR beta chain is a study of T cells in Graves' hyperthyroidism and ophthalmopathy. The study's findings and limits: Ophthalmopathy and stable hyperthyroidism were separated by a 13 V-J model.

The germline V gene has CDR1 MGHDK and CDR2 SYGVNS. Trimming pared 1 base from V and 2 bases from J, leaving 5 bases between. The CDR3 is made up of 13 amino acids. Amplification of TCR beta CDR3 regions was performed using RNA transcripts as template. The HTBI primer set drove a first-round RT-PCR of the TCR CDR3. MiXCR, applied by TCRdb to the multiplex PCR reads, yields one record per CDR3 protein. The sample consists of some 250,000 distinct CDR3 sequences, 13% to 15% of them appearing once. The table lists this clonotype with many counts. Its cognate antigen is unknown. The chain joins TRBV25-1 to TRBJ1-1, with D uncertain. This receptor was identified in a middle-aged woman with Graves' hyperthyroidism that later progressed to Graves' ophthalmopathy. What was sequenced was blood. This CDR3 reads CASSEFTNTEAFF. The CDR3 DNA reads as TGTGCCAGCAGTGAATTCACCAACACTGAAGCTTTCTTT.